Following are 5 T cell receptor beta chains from one sample sequenced in a study of blood T cells in healthy people across ages. A J-beta primer mix and a sample-barcoded 5' primer were used in a second PCR of about 7 to 12 cycles. TCRdb processed the 5' RACE reads anew with MiXCR; each CDR3 protein has one entry. The data contain about 1.6 million distinct CDR3 sequences, about 32% of them singletons. The sample taken for sequencing was blood. These TCRs come from a woman in her thirties in good health.

About this clonotype itself: With a much larger clone just one base away, this may be a read error. The V call is TRBV20-1, the J call TRBJ2-5; TRBD1 or TRBD2 may be the D gene (8 bases each). V lost 4 bases and J 1 base, leaving 34 bases between the germline ends. CDR1 and CDR2 (germline): DFQATT, SNEGSKA (reference sequence). This CDR3 has 21 residues. The DNA of the CDR3 is TGCAGTGCTAATCATCTCCGGACAGGGAGGGCTAGCGGGCGACTCCAAGAGACCCAGTACTTC. It encodes CSANHLRTGRASGRLQETQYF.

The CDR3 spells CASSLLALHGQFF. The CDR3 coding sequence is TGTGCCAGCAGCTTACTAGCGTTGCATGGGCAGTTCTTC. This chain links TRBV7-2 with TRBJ2-1; TRBD2 is a possible D gene (6 bases). This CDR3 comprises 13 residues. Germline V gives CDR1 SGHTA, CDR2 FQGNSA. V was shortened by 2 bases and J by 12 bases, with 14 bases between the two germline ends.

The genes are TRBV5-1 and TRBJ1-4; 8 nucleotides agree with TRBD1. The CDR3 has 17 residues. The germline V gene has CDR1 SGHRS and CDR2 YFSETQ. Losses at the gene ends were 3 bases for V and 4 bases for J; bases not matched to a gene: 11. The CDR3 coding sequence is TGCGCCAGCAGCTGGGGACAGGCGGCCAATCTTAATGAAAAACTGTTTTTT. Amino acid sequence: CASSWGQAANLNEKLFF.

The chain combines TRBV30 with TRBJ2-1, with D possibly TRBD2 on 5 matching bases. V lost 3 bases to trimming and J lost 5 bases, with 14 bases between them. This CDR3 region has 14 residues. Germline V lookup: CDR1 GTSNPN, CDR2 SVGIG (reference sequence). The CDR3 is CAWRKAGGNNEQFF. The CDR3 DNA is TGTGCCTGGAGAAAGGCGGGTGGAAACAATGAGCAGTTCTTC.

This sequence joins TRBV27 and TRBJ2-2; 7 nucleotides match TRBD1. The CDR3 loop spans 14 amino acids. V trimming: 5 bases; J trimming: 6 bases; junction bases outside the gene matches: 6. CDR1 MNHEY and CDR2 SMNVEV come from the germline V gene (reference sequence). The CDR3 sequence: CASSPTGSAGELFF. CDR3 bases: TGTGCCAGCAGTCCGACAGGGTCGGCCGGGGAGCTGTTTTTT.